In this sample, the clone carrying this T cell receptor (beta chain) turned up a few times. Its specificity is not known. This entry belongs to a study of T cell responses to AZD1222 COVID-19 vaccine. Trimming removed 4 bases from V and 7 bases from J, with 11 bases in between. This CDR3 contains 13 residues. Germline values: CDR1 ENHRY, CDR2 SYGVKD. Broader study findings: There were vaccine-associated CD4 TCRs across spike, dominant at 160-218 and 743-854.

Using immunoSEQ multiplex PCR, the repertoire was profiled, and TCRdb retains in-frame clones only, with some absent. The sample holds about 100,000 clones, about 85% seen once. The origin of this receptor is an adult in good health. Sequenced here: peripheral blood, sampled on day 0 of AZD1222 vaccination. V gene TRBV10-3 combines with J gene TRBJ1-5; D is ambiguous. CDR3 DNA: TGTGCCATCAGTGCTGGGGAGACCCAGCCCCAGCATTTT. This gives the protein CAISAGETQPQHF.